The entry below gives a single T cell receptor (beta chain) sequence along with its context. The ends lost 3 bases at V and 4 bases at J; junction bases unmatched: 7. Germline V CDR1 and CDR2: KGHSH, LQKENI. This CDR3 contains 15 residues. The sample is drawn from a study of blood T cells in healthy people across ages. Combining a sample-barcoded 5' primer with a J-beta primer mix, a second PCR ran for roughly 7 to 12 cycles. TCRdb passed the 5' RACE reads through MiXCR, listing each CDR3 protein once. Here the sample spans 800,000 to 950,000 distinct CDR3 sequences, roughly 28% being singletons. The same data also contributed to another study, on T cells of mothers and their children. From that paper: When mothers and children were related, their normalized repertoire overlap, which was always slightly higher, did not differ significantly from that of unrelated pairs.

The gene calls are TRBV18 and TRBJ1-1; 8 positions match TRBD1. Sequenced: blood. The origin of this receptor is a woman between 40 and 50 years old in good health. CDR3 protein: CASSPPDRASTEAFF. Written as DNA, the CDR3 is TGTGCCAGCTCACCTCCGGACAGGGCATCCACTGAAGCTTTCTTT.